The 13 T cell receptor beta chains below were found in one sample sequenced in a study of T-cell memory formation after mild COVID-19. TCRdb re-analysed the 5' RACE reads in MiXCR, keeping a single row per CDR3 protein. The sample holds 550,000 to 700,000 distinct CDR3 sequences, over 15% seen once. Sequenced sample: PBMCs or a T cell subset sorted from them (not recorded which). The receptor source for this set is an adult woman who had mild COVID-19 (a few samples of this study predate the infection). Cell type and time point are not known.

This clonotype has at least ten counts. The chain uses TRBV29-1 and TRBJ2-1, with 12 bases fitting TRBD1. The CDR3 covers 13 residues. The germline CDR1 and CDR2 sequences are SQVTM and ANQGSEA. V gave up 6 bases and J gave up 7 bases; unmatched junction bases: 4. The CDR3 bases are TGCAGCGTGGGACAGGGGGCTCTAAATGAGCAGTTCTTC. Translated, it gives CSVGQGALNEQFF.

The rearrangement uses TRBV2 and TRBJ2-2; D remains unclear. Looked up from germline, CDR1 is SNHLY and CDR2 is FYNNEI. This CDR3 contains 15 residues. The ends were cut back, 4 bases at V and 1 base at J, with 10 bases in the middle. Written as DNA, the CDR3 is TGTGCCAGCAGTGGAGACAACCTGAACACCGGGGAGCTGTTTTTT. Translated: CASSGDNLNTGELFF.

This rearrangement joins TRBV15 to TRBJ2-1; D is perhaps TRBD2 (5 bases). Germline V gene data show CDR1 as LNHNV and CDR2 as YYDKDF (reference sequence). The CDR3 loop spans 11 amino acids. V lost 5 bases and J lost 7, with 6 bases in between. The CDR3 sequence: CATSGSNEQFF. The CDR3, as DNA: TGTGCCACCAGCGGGAGTAATGAGCAGTTCTTC.

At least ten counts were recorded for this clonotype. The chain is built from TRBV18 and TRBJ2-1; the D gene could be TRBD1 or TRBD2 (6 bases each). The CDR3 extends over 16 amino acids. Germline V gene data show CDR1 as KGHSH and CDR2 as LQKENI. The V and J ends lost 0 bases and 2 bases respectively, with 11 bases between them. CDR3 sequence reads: CASSPPTGGAYNEQFF. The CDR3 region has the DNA TGTGCCAGCTCACCACCGACAGGAGGGGCCTACAATGAGCAGTTCTTC.

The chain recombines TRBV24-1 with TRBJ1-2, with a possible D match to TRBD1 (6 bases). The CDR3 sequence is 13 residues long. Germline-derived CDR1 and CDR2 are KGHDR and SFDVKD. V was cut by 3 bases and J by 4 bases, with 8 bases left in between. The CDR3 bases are TGTGCCACCAGTGATGGAGGGGGCTATGGCTACACCTTC. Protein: CATSDGGGYGYTF.

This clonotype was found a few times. CDR3 sequence reads: CSARSGLPSGNTIYF. The DNA for the CDR3 is TGCAGTGCTAGATCGGGATTGCCCTCTGGAAACACCATATATTTT. This rearrangement joins TRBV20-1 to TRBJ1-3; D call uncertain. The CDR3 length is 15 residues. Germline values: CDR1 DFQATT, CDR2 SNEGSKA (reference sequence). Between the trimmed V and J ends, which lost 2 bases and 0 bases, there was a span of 11 bases.

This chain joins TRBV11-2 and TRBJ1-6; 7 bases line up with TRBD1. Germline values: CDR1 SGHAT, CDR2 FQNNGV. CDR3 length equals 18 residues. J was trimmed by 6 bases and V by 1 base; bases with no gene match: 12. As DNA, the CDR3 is TGTGCCAGCAGCTTAGCATTCGGGCGCGGGACAGCTAATTCACCCCTCCACTTT. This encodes CASSLAFGRGTANSPLHF.

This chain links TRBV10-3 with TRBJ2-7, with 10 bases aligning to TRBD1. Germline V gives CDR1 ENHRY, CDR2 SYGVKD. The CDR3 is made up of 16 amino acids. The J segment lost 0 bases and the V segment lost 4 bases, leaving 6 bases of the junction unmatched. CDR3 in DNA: TGTGCCATCAGTGCGGGACAGGGGTCCCACTCCTACGAGCAGTACTTC. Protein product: CAISAGQGSHSYEQYF.

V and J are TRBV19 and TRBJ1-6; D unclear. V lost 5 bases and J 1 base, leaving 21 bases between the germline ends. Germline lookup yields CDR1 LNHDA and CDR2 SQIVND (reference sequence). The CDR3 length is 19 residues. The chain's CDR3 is CASSLRAVRLGSYNSPLHF. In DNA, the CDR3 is TGTGCCAGTAGTCTCCGGGCCGTCCGTTTGGGGTCCTATAATTCACCCCTCCACTTT.

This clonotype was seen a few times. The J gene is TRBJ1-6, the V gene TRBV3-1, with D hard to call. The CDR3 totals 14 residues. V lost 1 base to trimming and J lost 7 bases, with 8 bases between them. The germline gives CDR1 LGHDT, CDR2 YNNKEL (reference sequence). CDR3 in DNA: TGTGCCAGCAGCCAAGGACCCTTGAATTCACCCCTCCACTTT. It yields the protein CASSQGPLNSPLHF.

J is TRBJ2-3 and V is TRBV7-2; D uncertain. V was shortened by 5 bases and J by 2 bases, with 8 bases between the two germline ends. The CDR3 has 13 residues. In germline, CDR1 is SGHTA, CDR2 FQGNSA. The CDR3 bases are TGTGCCAGCAGCCCCGTAGCCACAGATACGCAGTATTTT. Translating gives CASSPVATDTQYF.

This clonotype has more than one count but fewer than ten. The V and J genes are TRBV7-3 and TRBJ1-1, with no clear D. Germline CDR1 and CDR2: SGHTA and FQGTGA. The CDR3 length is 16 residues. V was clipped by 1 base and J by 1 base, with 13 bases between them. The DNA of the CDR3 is TGTGCCAGCAGCTTAAACTCCGGGCGGAAGAACACTGAAGCTTTCTTT. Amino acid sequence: CASSLNSGRKNTEAFF.

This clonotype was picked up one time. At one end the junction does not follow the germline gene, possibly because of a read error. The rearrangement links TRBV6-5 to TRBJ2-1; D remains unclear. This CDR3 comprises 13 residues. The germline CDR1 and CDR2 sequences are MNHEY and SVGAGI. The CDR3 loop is CASSSTIRSWKIF. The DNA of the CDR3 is TGTGCCAGCAGTTCCACTATCCGGTCCTGGAAGATCTTC.